Here is one T cell receptor beta chain with its context. The sample comes from a study of blood T cell repertoires in COVID-19. This CDR3 spans 15 amino acids. Germline loops: CDR1 MNHEY, CDR2 SVGAGI. J lost 1 base, V lost 5 bases, and 6 bases had no gene match. Generated by immunoSEQ multiplex PCR, the TCRdb table keeps only in-frame clones and is missing some. The sample has 200,000 to 250,000 clones, around 86% seen once. This sequence was found in a young man who had recovered from COVID-19. This chain joins TRBV6-5 and TRBJ1-1, with TRBD1 matching over 8 bases. The sequencing input was peripheral blood. CDR3 in DNA: TGTGCCAGCAGTATAACGGGACAGGCGAACACTGAAGCTTTCTTT. It is translated as CASSITGQANTEAFF.